This entry describes one TCR beta chain. MiXCR, applied by TCRdb to the PCR reads, yields one record per CDR3 protein. This table holds just under 20,000 distinct CDR3 sequences, around 38% found once. This sample is drawn from a study of tumor-infiltrating lymphocytes in oesophageal squamous cell carcinoma. The sequence was obtained from a male donor with esophageal squamous cell carcinoma. The specimen sequenced was normal esophageal tissue next to the tumor.

For the CDR3, the DNA is TGTGCCAGCAGTCCCTCCGTCACAGATACGCAGTATTTT. Translated: CASSPSVTDTQYF. The chain couples TRBV6-1 to TRBJ2-3, with D hard to call. CDR1 MNHNS and CDR2 SASEGT come from the germline V gene. V gave up 5 bases and J gave up 2 bases, with 8 bases separating them. There are 13 residues in the CDR3.